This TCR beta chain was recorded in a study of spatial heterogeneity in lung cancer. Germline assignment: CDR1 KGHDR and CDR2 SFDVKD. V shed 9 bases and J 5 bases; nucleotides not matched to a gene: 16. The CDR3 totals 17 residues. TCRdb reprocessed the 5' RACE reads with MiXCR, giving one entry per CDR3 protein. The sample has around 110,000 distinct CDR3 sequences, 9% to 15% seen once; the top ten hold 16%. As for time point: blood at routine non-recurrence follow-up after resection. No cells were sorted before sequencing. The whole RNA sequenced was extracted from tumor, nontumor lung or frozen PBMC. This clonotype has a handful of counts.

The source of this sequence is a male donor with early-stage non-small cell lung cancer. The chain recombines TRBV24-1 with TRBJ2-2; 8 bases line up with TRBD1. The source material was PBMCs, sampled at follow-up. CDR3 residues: CATGPRFGQGDTGELFF. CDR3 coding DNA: TGTGCCACCGGACCGCGGTTTGGACAGGGTGATACCGGGGAGCTGTTTTTT.